The clone carrying this T cell receptor (beta chain) has just one count. The entry originates in a study of blood T cell repertoires in COVID-19. Overall study context: The analysed material was cDNA or gDNA that came from T cells, B-cell-depleted T cells, or PBMCs.

Trimming at V came to 3 bases and at J to 7 bases, leaving 5 bases not matched to a gene. This CDR3 region has 15 residues. The germline CDR1 and CDR2 sequences are SGHRS and YFSETQ. TCRdb's copy holds only in-frame clones and misses some; the assay was immunoSEQ multiplex PCR. The table lists approximately 28,000 clones, about nine tenths of them singletons. The chain employs TRBV5-1 and TRBJ1-6, with TRBD1 identical over 9 bases. The TCR was taken from a human donor in a cohort sampled during active COVID-19. The sequencing input was peripheral blood. The CDR3 is CASSSRQGVNSPLHF. CDR3 coding DNA: TGCGCCAGCAGCTCACGACAGGGGGTAAATTCACCCCTCCACTTT.